The source of this T cell receptor (beta chain) is a study of cytomegalovirus exposure and HLA in healthy donors. With 60 Vbeta and 13 Jbeta primers, the PCR was carried out. Methods used by the authors: Some 10 million of tens of millions of unique TCR beta chains were shared, per a later count. Clones were sequenced by immunoSEQ multiplex PCR, and TCRdb holds only the in-frame ones, with some missing. The V and J calls and the clone size are those of that table, but D and trimming were determined from the DNA. Altogether about 160,000 clones are present, roughly 80% being singletons, with the ten largest covering about 9.6%. Notes on the study in general: A later analysis appeared to link common viral pathogens to several of the most significant clusters. In a later analysis, CMV-associated beta chains were mostly HLA-associated, it appeared.

Germline CDR1 LNHDA, CDR2 SQIVND (reference sequence). V dropped 4 bases and J dropped 5 bases, with 9 bases sitting between them. The CDR3 totals 13 residues. To note about this clone: Its antigen is unknown.

This chain connects TRBV19 to TRBJ1-5; D not resolved. The TCR sequence derives from a young man in good health and CMV-seropositive. What was sequenced was PBMCs. The CDR3 loop reads CASSRLTDQPQHF. CDR3 nucleotides: TGTGCCAGTAGTAGATTAACAGATCAGCCCCAGCATTTT.